The entry that follows covers one T cell receptor (beta chain) sequence. Its specificity is not known. One end of the junction varies from germline; a read error may be responsible. Three nested ARM-PCR rounds with V-beta and C-beta primers built TCRB libraries. A C-beta primer primed TCRB cDNA from approximately 0.5 ug RNA. TCRdb recomputed calls from the multiplex PCR reads with MiXCR, one row per CDR3 protein. The sample holds about 32,000 distinct CDR3 sequences, roughly 64% seen once. Germline lookup yields CDR1 MNHNS and CDR2 SASEGT. The CDR3 is 15 residues long. The data stem from a study of tumor-infiltrating lymphocytes in glioblastoma multiforme. Study conclusions and caveats: No surface-marker sorting into functional T cell subtypes was done.

The clonotype was recovered from a male donor with glioblastoma. The specimen was brain tumor tissue. This chain links TRBV6-1 with TRBJ1-4, with TRBD1 matching over 7 bases. The CDR3 DNA is TGTGCCAACAGTGAAGGGACAGTGGTGAATGAAAAACTGTTTTTT. Encoded protein: CANSEGTVVNEKLFF.